This T cell receptor (beta chain) was identified in a study of spatial heterogeneity in lung cancer. Looking at the study overall: Fewer alpha-chain than beta-chain sequences were consistently detected.

TCRdb reprocessed the 5' RACE reads via MiXCR and lists one record per CDR3 protein. Here the sample spans approximately 2,300 distinct CDR3 sequences, 19% being singletons. The germline CDR1 and CDR2 sequences are MGHRA and YSYEKL. V shed 2 bases and J shed 7 bases, with 21 bases lying between them. CDR3 length: 17 residues. Specified time point: sample taken at primary tumor resection. For this clonotype: Antigen: not known.

Study-level points and caveats: In tumors, expanded intratumoral alpha and beta TCR counts tracked mutation counts. It was estimated that coverage of tumor T cells reached 5.5% to 7.5% for alpha chains and roughly 13% for beta chains.

The V and J genes are TRBV4-1 and TRBJ2-1; D may be TRBD1 (5 bases). The clonotype originates from a male donor with early-stage non-small cell lung cancer. Sequencing was performed on lung tumor tissue, taken at surgery. The CDR3 region is CASSQPSGYGARNEQFF. CDR3 in DNA: TGCGCCAGCAGCCAACCATCCGGGTATGGGGCAAGGAATGAGCAGTTCTTC.